This TCR beta chain was sequenced for a study of T cell changes during pregnancy in multiple sclerosis. Sequenced by immunoSEQ multiplex PCR; TCRdb stores in-frame clones only, minus some. The sample contains tens of thousands of clones, 91% of which appear only once. The CDR3 is made up of 13 amino acids. Deletions cut 2 bases from V and 5 bases from J, with 7 bases between. Germline assignment: CDR1 SGHTA and CDR2 FQGTGA. This clone has a handful of counts. The receptor's source is a female donor in good health, serving as a control in a pregnancy study. Some clones in this sample may be carry-over from other donors' samples. The source material was PBMCs, sampled in the first trimester of pregnancy. This rearrangement joins TRBV7-3 to TRBJ1-5, with a weak D call TRBD1 (5 bases). CDR3 DNA sequence: TGTGCCAGCAGCTTAGGGGCAGATCAGCCCCAGCATTTT. Translating gives CASSLGADQPQHF.